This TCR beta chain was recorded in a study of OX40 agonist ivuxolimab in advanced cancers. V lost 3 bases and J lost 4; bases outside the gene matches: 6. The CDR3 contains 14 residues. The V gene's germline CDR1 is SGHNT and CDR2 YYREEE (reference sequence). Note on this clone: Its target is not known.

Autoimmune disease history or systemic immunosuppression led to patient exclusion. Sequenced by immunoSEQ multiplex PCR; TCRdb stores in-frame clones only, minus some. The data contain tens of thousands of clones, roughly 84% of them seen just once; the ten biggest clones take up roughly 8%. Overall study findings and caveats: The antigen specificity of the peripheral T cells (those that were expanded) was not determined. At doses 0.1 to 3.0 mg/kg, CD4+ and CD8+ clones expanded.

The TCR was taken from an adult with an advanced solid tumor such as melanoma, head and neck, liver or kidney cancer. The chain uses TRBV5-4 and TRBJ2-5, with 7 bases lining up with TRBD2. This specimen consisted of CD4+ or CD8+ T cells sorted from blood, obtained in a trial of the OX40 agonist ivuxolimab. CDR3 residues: CASSSTGGGETQYF. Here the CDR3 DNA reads TGTGCCAGCAGCTCCACGGGCGGGGGAGAGACCCAGTACTTC. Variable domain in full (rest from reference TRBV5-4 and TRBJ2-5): ETGVTQSPTHLIKTRGQQVTLRCSSQSGHNTVSWYQQALGQGPQFIFQYYREEENGRGNFPPRFSGLQFPNYSSELNVNALELDDSALYLCASSSTGGGETQYFGPGTRLLVL.